Here is one TCR beta chain with its context. This entry is derived from a study of blood T cell repertoires in COVID-19. About the study: From the United States, Italy and Spain came samples of acute and convalescent COVID-19. Sample material is recorded as cDNA or gDNA derived from T cells, B-cell-depleted T cells, or PBMCs.

Germline CDR1 and CDR2: SSHAT and FNYEAQ (reference sequence). This CDR3 contains 15 residues. The ends lost 4 bases at V and 3 bases at J; junction bases unmatched: 8. Patients of the Seattle cohort, enrolled during active infection, were followed longitudinally. Original analysis: Researchers report that nucleated cell counts were estimated from reference gene primer amplification. TCRdb keeps only in-frame clones here, not all; method: immunoSEQ multiplex PCR. V, J and clone size are taken as reported in that table, and D and trimming were inferred from the DNA itself. The sample has some 70,000 clones, approximately 88% seen once; the top ten hold 40% to 55%.

This chain links TRBV7-7 with TRBJ2-7, with 8 bases matching TRBD1. Sequences were obtained from peripheral blood. This clonotype originated in a woman aged 60-70 years with COVID-19, enrolled during active disease. CDR3: CASSYGQGALYEQYF. The CDR3 region has the DNA TGTGCCAGCAGCTACGGACAGGGAGCCCTCTACGAGCAGTACTTC.